The 8 T cell receptor beta chains given below trace back to one sample, sequenced in a study of CD8 T cells in ankylosing spondylitis. Regarding the study as a whole: Characteristic of ankylosing spondylitis blood, it appeared, was a TCR beta motif comprising eight highly homologous variants.

Their antigens remain unidentified. Using its own MiXCR run on the 5' RACE reads, TCRdb lists one record per CDR3 protein. The data hold over 600,000 distinct CDR3 sequences, with around 20% observed a single time. The sample was blood, either unsorted or a sorted T cell fraction (not recorded which). Source of these receptors: a male donor with ankylosing spondylitis.

The gene calls are TRBV29-1 and TRBJ1-5; D perhaps matches TRBD1 (5 bases). Germline V lookup: CDR1 SQVTM, CDR2 ANQGSEA. V shed 8 bases and J shed 9 bases, with 29 bases lying between them. The CDR3 is 16 residues long. The CDR3 loop is CSLWGSNYSKSGPQHF. The CDR3 region has the DNA TGCAGCCTTTGGGGGAGTAACTACTCCAAATCAGGGCCCCAGCATTTT. Combining the CDR3 with reference TRBV29-1 and TRBJ1-5 gives the whole variable domain SAVISQKPSRDICQRGTSLTIQCQVDSQVTMMFWYRQQPGQSLTLIATANQGSEATYESGFVIDKFPISRPNLTFSTLTVSNMSPEDSSIYLCSLWGSNYSKSGPQHFGDGTRLSIL.

Points on this clonotype: An end of the junction differs from the germline gene, which may be a read error. The chain combines TRBV27 with TRBJ2-1; the match to TRBD2 covers 12 bases. The CDR3 is made up of 15 amino acids. The V gene's germline CDR1 is MNHEY and CDR2 SMNVEV (reference sequence). Here the CDR3 reads CASSLSSGRGNEQFF. CDR3 coding DNA: TGTGCCAGCAGTCTATCTAGCGGGAGGGGCAATGAGCAGTTCTTC.

This clonotype was found a few times. V is TRBV6-2 or TRBV6-3 and J is TRBJ2-7; D is uncertain. V lost 0 bases to trimming and J lost 7 bases, with 10 bases between them. Germline CDR1 is MNHEY and CDR2 is SVGEGT. The CDR3 spans 13 residues. The CDR3 sequence: CASSYSTLGEQYF. The DNA of the CDR3 is TGTGCCAGCAGTTACTCTACCCTTGGTGAGCAGTACTTC.

The sample holds many counts of this clonotype. The CDR3, as DNA: TGCGCCAGCAGCTTGGTTGGTTCCGTCTCCTACGAGCAGTACTTC. This codes for CASSLVGSVSYEQYF. The gene calls are TRBV5-1 and TRBJ2-7, with no clear D. V lost 0 bases, J lost 0 bases, and 10 bases lay in between. This CDR3 contains 15 residues. CDR1 and CDR2 from the germline V gene are SGHRS and YFSETQ.

This sequence joins TRBV3-1 and TRBJ1-1, with 7 bases fitting TRBD1. There are 14 residues in the CDR3. Germline CDR1 reads LGHDT; CDR2 reads YNNKEL (reference sequence). V gave up 0 bases and J gave up 4 bases; unmatched junction bases: 2. The CDR3 protein is CASSQEGTVTEAFF. Here the CDR3 DNA reads TGTGCCAGCAGCCAAGAAGGGACAGTCACTGAAGCTTTCTTT.

The chain employs TRBV20-1 and TRBJ2-1, with D perhaps TRBD2 (5 bases). Germline values: CDR1 DFQATT, CDR2 SNEGSKA (reference sequence). CDR3 length equals 15 residues. V lost 0 bases to trimming and J lost 0 bases, with 9 bases between them. In DNA form, the CDR3 reads TGCAGTGCTAGAGATCGGGAAAGCTCCTACAATGAGCAGTTCTTC. Residues: CSARDRESSYNEQFF.

The V call is TRBV7-3, the J call TRBJ2-5, with a tentative D call TRBD2 (6 bases). The germline V gene has CDR1 SGHTA and CDR2 FQGTGA. This CDR3 comprises 13 residues. V was cut by 2 bases and J by 5 bases, with 9 bases left in between. The CDR3 protein is CASSLAGWETQYF. The DNA for the CDR3 is TGTGCCAGCAGCTTAGCGGGATGGGAGACCCAGTACTTC.

V gene TRBV5-1 combines with J gene TRBJ2-1; 10 nucleotides match TRBD1. The CDR3 has 15 residues. Germline CDR1 and CDR2: SGHRS and YFSETQ. The ends lost 4 bases at V and 8 bases at J; junction bases unmatched: 9. Here the CDR3 DNA reads TGCGCCAGCAGCCCGGACAGGGGGATCGGGGATGAGCAGTTCTTC. It codes for CASSPDRGIGDEQFF.